These T cell receptor beta chains were read from a single sample in a study of T-cell reconstitution after alpha-beta-depleted transplantation in children. TCRdb re-called the PCR reads with MiXCR, one entry per CDR3 protein. The table includes 350,000 to 450,000 distinct CDR3 sequences, 20% detected once. Sequences were derived from PBMCs from the stem cell graft donor, sampled from the stem cell graft. These receptors were obtained from a human donor who donated a stem cell graft to a child with acute myeloid leukemia. CDR3s include the opening cysteine and the closing phenylalanine or tryptophan.

V	J	CDR3
TRBV20-1	TRBJ2-5	CSARARGIETQYF
TRBV4-3	TRBJ1-1	CASSQGAKAFF
TRBV7-9	TRBJ2-5	CASRPREDLPHQETQYF
TRBV7-6	TRBJ2-3	CASSSYSDTQYF
TRBV29-1	TRBJ2-1	CSVTGRLNNEQFF
TRBV7-9	TRBJ1-4	CASSLAYRQGADEKLFF
TRBV6-5	TRBJ2-7	CATGQSYEQYF
TRBV28	TRBJ2-7	CASSKSAGVAYEQYF
TRBV20-1	TRBJ2-2	CSAIRLGERSLGELFF
TRBV7-6	TRBJ2-1	CASSRNDPLELPYNEQFF
TRBV7-8	TRBJ1-4	CASSRILGRPNEKLFF
TRBV7-9	TRBJ1-1	CASSLSAGRVDRGAFF
TRBV15	TRBJ2-1	CATSRTQGAVYNEQFF
TRBV5-1	TRBJ2-3	CASSPRERTDTQYF
TRBV15	TRBJ1-4	CATLTGNNEKLFF
TRBV18	TRBJ1-1	CASSPSANTEAFF
TRBV5-1	TRBJ2-7	CASSKQGAEQYF
TRBV30	TRBJ2-7	CASTRGQGVHEQYF
TRBV20-1	TRBJ2-1	CSARKPGTSGRAMYNEQFF
TRBV4-2	TRBJ2-3	CASSQGMADTQYF
TRBV7-7	TRBJ2-2	CASSLGGAATGELFF
TRBV21-1	TRBJ2-3	CASSKPGGTDTQYF
TRBV5-1	TRBJ2-1	CASSLAGTGINEQFF
TRBV12-3/TRBV12-4	TRBJ2-1	CASSSGGKDEQFF
TRBV7-2	TRBJ2-1	CASSVSSSVNNEQFF
TRBV12-3/TRBV12-4	TRBJ2-1	CASTRGLSSYNEQFF
TRBV30	TRBJ2-2	CAWVKRLAGGTGELFF
TRBV7-6	TRBJ1-4	CASSRRTASNEKLFF
TRBV5-6	TRBJ1-5	CASSHAGGLGQPQHF
TRBV5-1	TRBJ2-7	CASSLDTSYEQYF
TRBV20-1	TRBJ2-1	CSADLGDEQFF
TRBV6-5	TRBJ1-3	CASTPAGTLTGNTIYF
TRBV28	TRBJ2-7	CASSMTVRSSYEQYF
TRBV27	TRBJ2-7	CASTTNYRSSYEQYF
TRBV28	TRBJ1-1	CASSPWRINTEAFF
TRBV6-1	TRBJ2-7	CASGGQGAYEQYF
TRBV2	TRBJ2-2	CASSAVRGELFF
TRBV3-1	TRBJ1-5	CASSHGDRANQPQHF
TRBV7-6	TRBJ2-7	CASSLVAENTYEQYF
TRBV5-5	TRBJ1-5	CASSRGATSNQPQHF
TRBV12-3/TRBV12-4	TRBJ2-1	CASSSPHRARLVDEQFF
TRBV5-6	TRBJ2-3	CASSFLDSTDTQYF
TRBV19	TRBJ2-2	CASRKAGELFF
TRBV20-1	TRBJ2-3	CSARASQTDRQYF
TRBV29-1	TRBJ1-3	CSVEVTAGNTIYF
TRBV5-1	TRBJ2-1	CASSDRVASGRGEQFF
TRBV10-3	TRBJ2-2	CAARGRGPTGELFF
TRBV4-1	TRBJ2-1	CASSQDGRETSGNNEQFF
TRBV12-3/TRBV12-4	TRBJ1-4	CASSPYSGVYSNEKLFF
TRBV28	TRBJ2-5	CASSIFEETQYF
TRBV29-1	TRBJ2-7	CSVEDPSGAYEQYF
TRBV20-1	TRBJ2-6	CSASTQGFSGANVLTF
TRBV5-6	TRBJ2-1	CASSLEAGGRYAYNEQFF
TRBV20-1	TRBJ2-7	CSATQLAGQGDLYEQYF
TRBV13	TRBJ2-5	CASSLRLAGGRETQYF